This T cell receptor beta chain was identified in a study of CD8+ T cells in alopecia areata. On the study more broadly: Administration of oral tofacitinib to treated patients was at 5 to 10 mg twice daily.

Documented treatment: oral pan-JAK inhibitor, 5-10 mg twice daily. Alopecia areata patients provided lesional scalp punch biopsies and peripheral blood, both collected for the study. As regards this clone: The antigen is undetermined.

Reverse transcription of extracted RNA yielded cDNA, which provided the sequencing template. Some clones are missing from TCRdb's copy, which holds only in-frame ones; the method was immunoSEQ multiplex PCR. The data contain over 150,000 clones, approximately 57% of them seen just once; the ten biggest clones take up over 12%. Study-level results: Lesional scalp, notably in alopecia totalis/universalis, had clonality above that of normal scalp. For patients receiving tofacitinib, scalp clonality and expanded CD8+ clones among the top 100 significantly decreased.

This CDR3 has 13 amino acids. Germline lookup yields CDR1 SNHLY and CDR2 FYNNEI. Trimming removed 4 bases at V and 0 bases at J, with 4 bases between. The specimen comprised CD4+ T cells sorted from blood, sampled at week 24, from a patient treated with tofacitinib. The receptor's source is a human donor with alopecia areata. The chain links TRBV2 to TRBJ1-5; no definite D call. CDR3 region: CASSGGSNQPQHF. Written as DNA, the CDR3 is TGTGCCAGCAGTGGGGGTAGCAATCAGCCCCAGCATTTT.